This T cell receptor (beta chain) derives from a study of blood T cell repertoires in COVID-19. Study details: COVID-19 samples, acute and convalescent, were from the United States, Italy and Spain. PBMCs, B-cell-depleted T cells, or T cells were the source of the cDNA or gDNA that made up the material.

In the case of this clone: Without the conserved terminal phenylalanine or tryptophan, this CDR3 likely stems from a read error. Because the CDR3's place on the DNA is in doubt, the DNA is left out and the CDR3 is given as listed by TCRdb.

CDR1 MGHDK and CDR2 SYGVNS come from the germline V gene. A total of 10 residues make up the CDR3, ends included. Per the original data handling: Reference gene primer amplification yielded estimated nucleated cell counts. Profiled with immunoSEQ multiplex PCR; TCRdb holds only in-frame clones, not every one. D and trimming come from the DNA, and the V and J calls and clone size come from that table. The data show under 75,000 clones, around 86% seen once. The sequence was obtained from a woman aged 18-35 years with acute or convalescent COVID-19. The V call is TRBV25-1, the J call TRBJ1-1. The material sequenced was peripheral blood. This CDR3 is CASSEPRRRG.